Presented here are 28 T cell receptor beta chains from one specimen sequenced in a study of T-cell memory formation after mild COVID-19 (dated by TCRdb to about 2021). Preparation of the library involved 5' RACE. TCRdb lists the instrument as Illumina NovaSeq 6000. TCRdb took the public reads, trimmed them with fastp at Q25, ran MiXCR for clone calling and kept in-frame beta chains. All rows with the same CDR3 protein become a single entry with the most common DNA and genes. The sample records 150,000 to 200,000 distinct CDR3 sequences, roughly 15% of which are singletons. The top ten constitute about 14% of the sample. The source material was PBMCs or a T cell subset sorted from them (not recorded which). The receptors stem from an adult woman who had mild COVID-19 (a few samples of this study predate the infection). The sample titles of this study are shuffled in the database, so cell type and time point are left out; the donor was told from shared clones.

This clonotype was counted between two and nine times. V gene TRBV5-1 combines with J gene TRBJ2-1; D is unclear. From germline, CDR1 is SGHRS and CDR2 YFSETQ. The length of the CDR3 is 13 residues. The germline V and J ends were trimmed by 0 bases and 4 bases, with 5 bases remaining between them. The CDR3 reads CASSLARYNEQFF. The CDR3 bases are TGCGCCAGCAGCTTGGCTCGGTACAATGAGCAGTTCTTC.

Concerning this clonotype itself: A read error may produce the germline difference seen at one junction end. The rearrangement joins TRBV7-7 to TRBJ2-7, with TRBD2 matching over 13 bases. Germline CDR1 reads SSHAT; CDR2 reads FNYEAQ (reference sequence). CDR3 length equals 19 residues. The CDR3 loop reads CASNVRTGTRTSGSYEQYF. The CDR3 coding sequence is TGTGCTAGCAACGTAAGGACAGGTACTAGGACTAGCGGGAGTTACGAGCAGTACTTC. Full variable domain (outside the CDR3, taken from reference TRBV7-7 and TRBJ2-7): GAGVSQSPRYKVTKRGQDVTLRCDPISSHATLYWYQQALGQGPEFLTYFNYEAQPDKSGLPSDRFSAERPEGSISTLTIQRTEQRDSAMYRCASNVRTGTRTSGSYEQYFGPGTRLTVT.

A few counts support this clonotype. The rearrangement links TRBV9 to TRBJ2-5; D not certain. Germline assignment: CDR1 SGDLS and CDR2 YYNGEE. The CDR3 consists of 14 residues. Trimming left V 1 base short and J 5 bases short, with 12 bases between. The CDR3 coding sequence is TGTGCCAGCAGCGTAACCTCTGCCGGGGAGACCCAGTACTTC. It is translated as CASSVTSAGETQYF.

This clonotype turned up a few times. The rearrangement joins TRBV3-1 to TRBJ1-6; D remains ambiguous. Deletions cut 8 bases from V and 6 bases from J, with 8 bases between. This CDR3 has 12 residues. Per germline, CDR1 LGHDT and CDR2 YNNKEL (reference sequence). The CDR3 DNA follows: TGTGCCAGCTCCTCGAGTAATTCACCCCTCCACTTT. Residues: CASSSSNSPLHF. Based on the CDR3 plus reference TRBV3-1 and TRBJ1-6, the full variable domain is DTAVSQTPKYLVTQMGNDKSIKCEQNLGHDTMYWYKQDSKKFLKIMFSYNNKELIINETVPNRFSPKSPDKAHLNLHINSLELGDSAVYFCASSSSNSPLHFGNGTRLTVT.

This clonotype was seen only a few times. The chain employs TRBV7-3 and TRBJ2-2; 10 bases match TRBD1. Germline CDR1 is SGHTA and CDR2 is FQGTGA. This CDR3 is 15 amino acids long. The junction had 5 bases not matched to a gene; V was cut back by 5 bases and J by 5 bases. CDR3 nucleotide sequence: TGTGCCAGCAGCCCTGACAGGGGGCTGACCGGGGAGCTGTTTTTT. Its protein is CASSPDRGLTGELFF. Full variable domain (rest looked up from reference TRBV7-3 and TRBJ2-2): GAGVSQTPSNKVTEKGKYVELRCDPISGHTALYWYRQSLGQGPEFLIYFQGTGAADDSGLPNDRFFAVRPEGSVSTLKIQRTERGDSAVYLCASSPDRGLTGELFFGEGSRLTVL.

The chain has TRBV2 and TRBJ2-1, with 13 positions matching TRBD2. Trimming took 6 bases from V and 7 from J; bases not matched to a gene: 9. The CDR3 consists of 16 residues. Per germline, CDR1 SNHLY and CDR2 FYNNEI. The CDR3 DNA reads as TGTGCCAGCAGGGAATCACTAGCGGGGGGGGATAATGAGCAGTTCTTC. Encoded protein: CASRESLAGGDNEQFF.

This clonotype turned up a few times. The rearrangement links TRBV11-3 to TRBJ1-1, with D uncertain. Looked up from germline, CDR1 is SGHNT and CDR2 is YENEEA. Deletions cut 10 bases from V and 1 base from J, with 16 bases between. CDR3 length equals 14 residues. CDR3 residues: CAIRLSGKNTEAFF. The CDR3 DNA sequence: TGTGCCATAAGGTTGAGCGGGAAGAACACTGAAGCTTTCTTT.

This clonotype occurred a few times. V is TRBV20-1 and J is TRBJ1-1, with D tentatively TRBD1 (5 bases). The CDR3 is made up of 13 amino acids. In germline, CDR1 is DFQATT, CDR2 SNEGSKA (reference sequence). Deletions cut 6 bases from V and 4 bases from J, with 15 bases between. In nucleotides, the CDR3 is TGCAGTGCACCGAGCGGGGACCTCACTGAAGCTTTCTTT. It yields the protein CSAPSGDLTEAFF.

This clonotype was seen more than once but under ten times. The V and J genes are TRBV18 and TRBJ1-5; maybe TRBD1 (5 bases). V lost 3 bases, J lost 7 bases, and 10 bases lay in between. The germline gives CDR1 KGHSH, CDR2 LQKENI. The CDR3 extends over 13 amino acids. CDR3 coding DNA: TGTGCCAGCTCACCGGGGGGAGGACAGCCCCAGCATTTT. Amino acids: CASSPGGGQPQHF.

The genes are TRBV12-3 or TRBV12-4 and TRBJ2-1; 8 bases map to TRBD2. The CDR3 consists of 15 residues. J gave up 4 bases and V 8 bases, and 10 bases lay outside the gene matches. In DNA, the CDR3 is TGTGCCAGCGGTTGGGGCGGGGGGCTTTACAATGAGCAGTTCTTC. Its translation is CASGWGGGLYNEQFF.

The J gene is TRBJ2-7, the V gene TRBV7-2, with D possibly being TRBD2 (5 bases). Trimming pared 5 bases from V and 9 bases from J, leaving 11 bases between. The length of the CDR3 is 11 residues. Germline V gives CDR1 SGHTA, CDR2 FQGNSA. The CDR3 region has the DNA TGTGCCAGCAGCACTTCGCGGGTGCAGTACTTC. Its protein is CASSTSRVQYF.

In its sample, this clonotype was seen a few times. CDR3 residues: CAISVASQETQYF. For the CDR3, the DNA is TGTGCCATCAGTGTTGCGAGCCAAGAGACCCAGTACTTC. This sequence joins TRBV10-3 and TRBJ2-5; D call uncertain. Germline V CDR1 and CDR2: ENHRY, SYGVKD. Trimming pared 4 bases from V and 1 base from J, leaving 7 bases between. There are 13 residues in the CDR3.

This clonotype was counted between two and nine times. V gene TRBV19 combines with J gene TRBJ1-1; D gene uncertain. Germline assignment: CDR1 LNHDA and CDR2 SQIVND (reference sequence). The V end was cut by 8 bases, the J end by 0 bases, with 19 bases between. This CDR3 contains 16 residues. CDR3 region: CASSLWGVRMNTEAFF. CDR3 nucleotide sequence: TGTGCCAGTTCTTTGTGGGGAGTTCGTATGAACACTGAAGCTTTCTTT.

This clonotype was seen a few times. V and J are TRBV12-3 or TRBV12-4 and TRBJ2-1; no clear D. There are 12 residues in the CDR3. The V end was cut by 5 bases, the J end by 3 bases, with 5 bases between. DNA for the CDR3: TGTGCCAGCAGTCAACACTACAATGAGCAGTTCTTC. Protein: CASSQHYNEQFF.

This clonotype was counted ten times or more. The chain joins TRBV5-1 to TRBJ1-1, with 8 bases lining up with TRBD1. CDR3 length equals 14 residues. Per the germline V gene, CDR1 is SGHRS and CDR2 is YFSETQ. After removal of 3 bases from V and 11 bases from J, the junction contained 12 bases not matched to a gene. CDR3 sequence: CASSSTGDTHRAFF. The DNA of the CDR3 is TGCGCCAGCAGCTCGACAGGGGACACACACAGGGCTTTCTTT.

The J gene is TRBJ2-7, the V gene TRBV5-1; TRBD1 is a possible D gene (6 bases). This CDR3 has 14 amino acids. Looked up from germline, CDR1 is SGHRS and CDR2 is YFSETQ. Between the trimmed V and J ends, which lost 0 bases and 6 bases, there was a span of 13 bases. CDR3 nucleotide sequence: TGCGCCAGCAGCTTGGGACAGGCCAGGGGCGAGCAGTACTTC. Amino acid sequence: CASSLGQARGEQYF.

The chain carries TRBV20-1 and TRBJ2-7; 10 positions match TRBD2. The CDR3 consists of 15 residues. The junction had 15 bases not matched to a gene; V was cut back by 6 bases and J by 7 bases. Germline CDR1 reads DFQATT; CDR2 reads SNEGSKA (reference sequence). The CDR3 protein is CSANRALAGVREQYF. CDR3 nucleotides: TGCAGTGCAAACAGGGCTCTAGCGGGAGTGCGGGAGCAGTACTTC.

The chain recombines TRBV5-5 with TRBJ1-1, with a weak D call TRBD1 (5 bases). Between the trimmed V and J ends, which lost 0 bases and 11 bases, there was a span of 11 bases. The germline CDR1 and CDR2 sequences are SGHKS and YYEKEE (reference sequence). The CDR3 runs 12 residues. CDR3 nucleotide sequence: TGTGCCAGCAGCTTGGCCCAGGGATCTGCTTTCTTT. Translation: CASSLAQGSAFF.

This clonotype was counted a few times. The J gene is TRBJ2-1, the V gene TRBV2, with 8 positions matching TRBD1. CDR3 size: 15 residues. The V and J ends lost 7 bases and 8 bases, in that order; junction bases with no gene match: 13. Germline CDR1 and CDR2: SNHLY and FYNNEI. CDR3 sequence reads: CASNLDRTGSDEQFF. In DNA, the CDR3 is TGTGCCAGCAACCTGGACCGGACAGGGAGCGATGAGCAGTTCTTC.

As DNA, the CDR3 is TGTGCCAGCAGCTTAGAGGCTAGCGGGAGAGTCGAGCAGTACTTC. Its protein product is CASSLEASGRVEQYF. This sequence joins TRBV7-3 and TRBJ2-7; 10 bases are shared with TRBD2. Per germline, CDR1 SGHTA and CDR2 FQGTGA. This CDR3 region has 15 residues. V dropped 2 bases and J dropped 6; count of bases not matched to a gene: 7. The complete variable domain, with remaining parts taken from reference TRBV7-3 and TRBJ2-7, reads GAGVSQTPSNKVTEKGKYVELRCDPISGHTALYWYRQSLGQGPEFLIYFQGTGAADDSGLPNDRFFAVRPEGSVSTLKIQRTERGDSAVYLCASSLEASGRVEQYFGPGTRLTVT.

This clonotype was observed a few times. The rearrangement uses TRBV24-1 and TRBJ2-5, with D hard to call. Between the trimmed V and J ends, which lost 4 bases and 5 bases, there was a span of 10 bases. Germline V gene data show CDR1 as KGHDR and CDR2 as SFDVKD. CDR3 length: 13 amino acids. CDR3 coding DNA: TGTGCCACCAGTGACCAGGTCCGGGAGACCCAGTACTTC. Translating it yields CATSDQVRETQYF.

This clonotype was seen a single time. The chain employs TRBV29-1 and TRBJ2-1; D may be TRBD1 (6 bases). The CDR3 has 13 amino acids. The V end was cut by 6 bases, the J end by 3 bases, with 12 bases between. Germline lookup yields CDR1 SQVTM and CDR2 ANQGSEA. CDR3 protein: CSVTGLFYNEQFF. The CDR3 nucleotides read TGCAGCGTGACAGGTTTATTCTACAATGAGCAGTTCTTC.

V usage is TRBV29-1 and J usage is TRBJ2-5, with D perhaps TRBD1 (5 bases). This CDR3 spans 13 amino acids. The ends were cut back, 4 bases at V and 4 bases at J, with 13 bases in the middle. Germline loops: CDR1 SQVTM, CDR2 ANQGSEA. Here the CDR3 DNA reads TGCAGCGTTGCGTGGACAAGAGGAGAGACCCAGTACTTC. It is translated as CSVAWTRGETQYF.

J is TRBJ1-2 and V is TRBV6-6, with D possibly being TRBD1 (6 bases). This CDR3 spans 15 amino acids. Trimming pared 5 bases from V and 4 bases from J, leaving 17 bases between. In germline, CDR1 is MNHNY, CDR2 SVGAGI (reference sequence). This chain's CDR3 is CASSLRQEDFYGYTF. In DNA, the CDR3 is TGTGCCAGCAGTCTAAGACAGGAGGATTTCTATGGCTACACCTTC.

This clonotype appeared a few times. The CDR3 region is CASSSRTSAQETQYF. CDR3 in DNA: TGTGCCAGCAGCTCAAGGACTAGCGCGCAAGAGACCCAGTACTTC. V usage is TRBV11-1 and J usage is TRBJ2-5, with 9 positions matching TRBD2. V gave up 4 bases and J gave up 2 bases; unmatched junction bases: 5. CDR1 is SGHAT, CDR2 FQDESV, per germline (reference sequence). The CDR3 runs 15 residues. Drawing the rest from reference TRBV11-1 and TRBJ2-5, the complete variable domain is EAEVAQSPRYKITEKSQAVAFWCDPISGHATLYWYRQILGQGPELLVQFQDESVVDDSQLPKDRFSAERLKGVDSTLKIQPAELGDSAMYLCASSSRTSAQETQYFGPGTRLLVL.

This clonotype was picked up a small number of times. The chain employs TRBV11-2 and TRBJ2-5; TRBD2 matches 10 bases. In germline, CDR1 is SGHAT, CDR2 FQNNGV. The CDR3 spans 18 residues. V dropped 0 bases and J dropped 7; count of bases not matched to a gene: 14. CDR3 sequence reads: CASSLDGFGTSAQWTQYF. CDR3 coding DNA: TGTGCCAGCAGCTTAGATGGGTTCGGGACTAGCGCGCAATGGACCCAGTACTTC.

This clonotype occurred a few times. The chain employs TRBV12-3 or TRBV12-4 and TRBJ1-1; TRBD1 agrees at 8 bases. The V segment lost 2 bases and the J segment 1 base; nucleotides outside the gene matches: 3. This CDR3 has 15 amino acids. CDR3 protein: CASSLSGQGNTEAFF. The CDR3 DNA follows: TGTGCCAGCAGTTTATCAGGACAGGGGAACACTGAAGCTTTCTTT.

V is TRBV12-3 or TRBV12-4 and J is TRBJ2-7; TRBD1 agrees at 7 bases. There are 14 residues in the CDR3. With V trimmed by 3 bases and J by 2 bases, 4 bases remained unmatched. CDR3 sequence (DNA): TGTGCCAGCAGTTTTTTAGGGGGCGCCTACGAGCAGTACTTC. Protein sequence: CASSFLGGAYEQYF.